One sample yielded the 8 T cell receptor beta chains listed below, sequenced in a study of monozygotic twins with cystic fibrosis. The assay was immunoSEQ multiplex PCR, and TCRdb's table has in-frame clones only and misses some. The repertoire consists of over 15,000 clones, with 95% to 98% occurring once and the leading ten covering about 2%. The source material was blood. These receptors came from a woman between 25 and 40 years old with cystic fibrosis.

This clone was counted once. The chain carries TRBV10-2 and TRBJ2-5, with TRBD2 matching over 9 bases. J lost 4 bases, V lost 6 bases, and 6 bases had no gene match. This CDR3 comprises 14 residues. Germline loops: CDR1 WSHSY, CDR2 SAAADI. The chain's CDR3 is CASRGLAKAETQYF. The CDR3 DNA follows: TGCGCCAGCAGAGGACTAGCGAAGGCAGAGACCCAGTACTTC.

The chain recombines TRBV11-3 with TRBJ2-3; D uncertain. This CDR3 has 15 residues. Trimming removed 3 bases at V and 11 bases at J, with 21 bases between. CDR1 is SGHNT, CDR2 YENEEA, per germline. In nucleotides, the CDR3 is TGTGCCAGCAGCTTTATTTGGGCCCCGAGGTGTGTGCAGTATTTT. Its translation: CASSFIWAPRCVQYF.

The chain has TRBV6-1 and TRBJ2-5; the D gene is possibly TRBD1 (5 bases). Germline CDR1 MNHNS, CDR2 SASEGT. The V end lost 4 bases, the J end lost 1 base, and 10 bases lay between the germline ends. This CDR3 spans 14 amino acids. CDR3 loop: CASSVQVAQETQYF. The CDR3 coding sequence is TGTGCCAGCAGTGTACAGGTAGCCCAAGAGACCCAGTACTTC.

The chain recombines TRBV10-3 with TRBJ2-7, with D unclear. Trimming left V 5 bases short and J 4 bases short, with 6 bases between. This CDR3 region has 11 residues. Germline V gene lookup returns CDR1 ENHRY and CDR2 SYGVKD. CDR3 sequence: CAISLGYEQYF. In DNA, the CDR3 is TGTGCCATCAGTTTGGGGTACGAGCAGTACTTC.

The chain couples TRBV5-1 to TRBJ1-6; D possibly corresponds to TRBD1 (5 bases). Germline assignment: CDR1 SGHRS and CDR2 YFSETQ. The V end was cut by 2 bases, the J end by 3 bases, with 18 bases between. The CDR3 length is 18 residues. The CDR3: CASSFLGGAEYYNSPLHF. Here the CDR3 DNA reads TGCGCCAGCAGCTTCCTCGGGGGAGCGGAATACTATAATTCACCCCTCCACTTT.

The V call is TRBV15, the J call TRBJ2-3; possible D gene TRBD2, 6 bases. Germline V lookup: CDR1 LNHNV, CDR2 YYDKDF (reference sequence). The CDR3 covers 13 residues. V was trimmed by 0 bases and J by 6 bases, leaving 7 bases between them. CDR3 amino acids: CATSRDRGDTQYF. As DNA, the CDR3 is TGTGCCACCAGCAGAGATCGGGGGGATACGCAGTATTTT.

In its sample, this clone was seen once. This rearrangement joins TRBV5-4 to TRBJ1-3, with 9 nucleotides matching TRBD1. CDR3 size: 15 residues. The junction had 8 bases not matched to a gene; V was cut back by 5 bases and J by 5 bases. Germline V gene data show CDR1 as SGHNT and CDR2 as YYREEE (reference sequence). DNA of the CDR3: TGTGCCAGCAGTGTTGGACAGGGGCAAAGAAACACCATATATTTT. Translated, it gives CASSVGQGQRNTIYF.

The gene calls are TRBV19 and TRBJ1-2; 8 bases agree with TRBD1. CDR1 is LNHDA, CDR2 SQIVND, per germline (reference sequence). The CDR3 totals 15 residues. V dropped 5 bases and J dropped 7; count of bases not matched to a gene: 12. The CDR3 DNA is TGTGCCAGTAGTGGGACAGGCCACTTGGGACGTGGCTACACCTTC. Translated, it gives CASSGTGHLGRGYTF.